The clone carrying this T cell receptor (beta chain) was recorded a few times. Germline CDR1 reads SGHDT; CDR2 reads YYEEEE. The CDR3 consists of 15 residues. The V end was cut by 4 bases, the J end by 3 bases, with 15 bases between. TCRdb re-called the RT-PCR reads with MiXCR, one entry per CDR3 protein. This sample has fewer than 800,000 distinct CDR3 sequences, with 12% to 15% found just once. The rearrangement joins TRBV5-6 to TRBJ2-3; TRBD1 might be the D (6 bases). The sequence came from a female donor in good health, serving as a healthy control. The specimen sequenced was memory CD4+ T cells from blood. CDR3 coding DNA: TGTGCCAGCAGCCCGGACAGCCACGGGACAGATACGCAGTATTTT. Protein sequence: CASSPDSHGTDTQYF.